Detailed here is one T cell receptor (beta chain). The target antigen is unknown. Researchers used the Oncomine TCR Beta short-read assay to sequence DNA from cultured CD4+ T cells. TCRdb independently ran MiXCR on the PCR reads; one entry per CDR3 protein. The sample carries around 12,000 distinct CDR3 sequences, about 74% recorded once. V gave up 6 bases and J gave up 5 bases; unmatched junction bases: 9. The CDR3 is 14 residues long. Germline-derived CDR1 and CDR2 are MNHNS and SASEGT. The data were obtained in a study of vaccination and CD4 T cells after COVID-19. Study details: Two Hispanic individuals were among six male and four female convalescent patients. Findings and limits, study-wide: A nonsignificant rise from approximately 21 to 40 was seen in the median number of SARS-CoV-2-reactive clonotypes.

Treatment: approximately 9-day PBMC culture with coronavirus spike peptide pools or control peptides (ViraFEST assay). The V call is TRBV6-1, the J call TRBJ1-2; 7 nucleotides align to TRBD1. What was sequenced was CD4+ T cells from blood, cultured in vitro. The receptor comes from a human donor who had recovered from COVID-19. The CDR3 is CASRPGDREYGYTF. CDR3 sequence (DNA): TGTGCCAGCAGGCCTGGGGACAGAGAGTATGGCTACACCTTC.